Listed below are T cell receptor beta chains from one sample, sequenced in a study of blood T cells in healthy people across ages. TCRdb ran MiXCR on the 5' RACE reads and lists one entry per CDR3 protein. The data hold 800,000 to 900,000 distinct CDR3 sequences, with around 68% observed a single time. Sample: blood. The receptors were sampled from a man aged 25-40 years in good health. Both conserved end residues are part of each CDR3. The order of the fields is J gene, CDR3 length, V gene, D gene, clone size, CDR3 DNA, CDR3 protein. A D gene is named only where the DNA matches it firmly. Clone size is not always given. Where it is, it says once, few, many or a class for expanded clones.

J: TRBJ2-5; length: 15; V: TRBV7-2; D: NA; size: NA; DNA: TGTGCCTGCTCGTATCTAGCTAAGGTTCGAGAGACCCAGTACTTC; CDR3: CACSYLAKVRETQYF
J: TRBJ1-2; length: 13; V: TRBV3-1; D: NA; size: NA; DNA: TGTGCCAGCAGCCAAGATGTGGGATCTGGCTACACCTTC; CDR3: CASSQDVGSGYTF
J: TRBJ1-2; length: 13; V: TRBV10-3; D: NA; size: few; DNA: TGTGCCATCAGTGAGTCTGGGGATTATGGCTACACCTTC; CDR3: CAISESGDYGYTF
J: TRBJ2-4; length: 16; V: TRBV15; D: TRBD1; size: NA; DNA: TGTGCCACCAGCAGAGAGGGGACACGACAGGGAAAAGAGCAGTACTTC; CDR3: CATSREGTRQGKEQYF
J: TRBJ2-1; length: 19; V: TRBV4-3; D: TRBD2; size: NA; DNA: TGCGCCAGCAGCCAAGGGTGGACTAGCGGGGGGATCAACTACAATGAGCAGTTCTTC; CDR3: CASSQGWTSGGINYNEQFF
J: TRBJ2-7; length: 15; V: TRBV7-2; D: NA; size: NA; DNA: TGTGCCAGCAGCTACAGTATGGAAAGCTCCTATGAGCAGTACTTC; CDR3: CASSYSMESSYEQYF
J: TRBJ2-7; length: 14; V: TRBV27; D: NA; size: NA; DNA: TGTGCCAGCAGTTGGAATACAGGGAAATACGAGCAGTACTTC; CDR3: CASSWNTGKYEQYF
J: TRBJ2-6; length: 16; V: TRBV9; D: NA; size: NA; DNA: TGTGCCAGCAGCCCCCGAAAGGATACTGGGGCCAACGTCCTGACTTTC; CDR3: CASSPRKDTGANVLTF
J: TRBJ2-1; length: 16; V: TRBV12-3/TRBV12-4; D: TRBD1; size: NA; DNA: TGTGCCAGCAGTTACATACAGGGGCCGCTAAGGGATGAGCAGTTCTTC; CDR3: CASSYIQGPLRDEQFF
J: TRBJ2-1; length: 14; V: TRBV25-1; D: NA; size: once; DNA: TGTGCCAGCAGTGAAGGGGGGAAACTCAATGAGCAGTTCTTC; CDR3: CASSEGGKLNEQFF
J: TRBJ2-5; length: 17; V: TRBV28; D: TRBD2; size: NA; DNA: TGTGCCAGCACCAACGCCCTATTTAGCGGGGGGCGGGAGACCCAGTACTTC; CDR3: CASTNALFSGGRETQYF
J: TRBJ2-7; length: 12; V: TRBV28; D: NA; size: NA; DNA: TGTGCCAGCACCGCGACCAGGGACGAGCAGTACTTC; CDR3: CASTATRDEQYF
J: TRBJ2-3; length: 16; V: TRBV3-1; D: NA; size: NA; DNA: TGTGCCAGCAGCCAAGATAGTCTTCCCGTGGCAGATACGCAGTATTTT; CDR3: CASSQDSLPVADTQYF
J: TRBJ2-1; length: 19; V: TRBV20-1; D: NA; size: few; DNA: TGCAGTGCTACTTCCCCTTTGGTGATAGGCGGGGGCGCCTACAATGAGCAGTTCTTC; CDR3: CSATSPLVIGGGAYNEQFF
J: TRBJ1-5; length: 15; V: TRBV2; D: NA; size: NA; DNA: TGTGCCAGCAGTGAAGCGTTAGGGGGGAATCAGCCCCAGCATTTT; CDR3: CASSEALGGNQPQHF
J: TRBJ1-6; length: 14; V: TRBV7-9; D: TRBD1; size: NA; DNA: TGTGCCACCCACAGGGGCGACTATAATTCACCCCTCCACTTT; CDR3: CATHRGDYNSPLHF
J: TRBJ1-2; length: 14; V: TRBV9; D: NA; size: few; DNA: TGTGCCAGCAGCGTAGTTTCTGACTCTAGTAGCTACACCTTC; CDR3: CASSVVSDSSSYTF
J: TRBJ2-2; length: 14; V: TRBV13; D: NA; size: NA; DNA: TGTGCCAGTAGCTTCTCTGTCTACACCGGGGAGCTGTTTTTT; CDR3: CASSFSVYTGELFF
J: TRBJ2-5; length: 15; V: TRBV7-2; D: NA; size: NA; DNA: TGTGCCAGCAGCTTAGTCCGGGCCAGCCAAGAGACCCAGTACTTC; CDR3: CASSLVRASQETQYF
J: TRBJ1-5; length: 15; V: TRBV5-1; D: NA; size: NA; DNA: TGCGCCAGCAGCCCGACGGCGGATCCCAATCAGCCCCAGCATTTT; CDR3: CASSPTADPNQPQHF
J: TRBJ2-5; length: 15; V: TRBV12-3/TRBV12-4; D: NA; size: once; DNA: TGTGCCAGCAGCCCTTTCGGGCAGGCGGGGGAGACCCAGTACTTC; CDR3: CASSPFGQAGETQYF
J: TRBJ1-5; length: 14; V: TRBV6-2/TRBV6-3; D: NA; size: NA; DNA: TGTGCCAGCAAAGGACAGATTCAAAGTCAGCCCCAGCATTTT; CDR3: CASKGQIQSQPQHF